This TCR beta chain is drawn from a study of T cells in Graves' hyperthyroidism and ophthalmopathy. Using RNA transcripts as the source, TCR beta CDR3 regions were amplified. TCR CDR3 underwent first-round RT-PCR with the HTBI primer set. Each CDR3 protein gets one entry after TCRdb re-called the multiplex PCR reads with MiXCR. Found here are 600,000 to 900,000 distinct CDR3 sequences, about a sixth of them singletons; the top ten hold under 9.5%. V was shortened by 5 bases and J by 6 bases, with 32 bases between the two germline ends. The CDR3 length is 20 residues. Germline CDR1 and CDR2: MNHEY and SVGEGT.

This receptor was identified in a man between 18 and 35 years old with Graves' hyperthyroidism. Sequencing was performed on blood. V is TRBV6-2 or TRBV6-3 and J is TRBJ1-5; TRBD1 might be the D (6 bases). The CDR3 DNA reads TGTGCCAGCAGTGGGGCCCGGGGGCGACCCACACCCGGTCAGGTTCAGCCCCAGCATTTT. Translated: CASSGARGRPTPGQVQPQHF.